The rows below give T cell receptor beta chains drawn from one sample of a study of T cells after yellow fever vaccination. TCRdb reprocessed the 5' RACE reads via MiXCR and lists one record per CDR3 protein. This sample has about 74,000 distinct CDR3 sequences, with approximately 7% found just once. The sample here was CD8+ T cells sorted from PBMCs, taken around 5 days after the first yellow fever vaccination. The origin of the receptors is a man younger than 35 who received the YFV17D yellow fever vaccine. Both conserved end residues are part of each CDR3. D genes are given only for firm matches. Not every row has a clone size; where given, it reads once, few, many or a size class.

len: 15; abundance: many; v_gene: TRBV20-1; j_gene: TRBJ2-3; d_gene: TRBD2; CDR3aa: CSARELAGATDTQYF; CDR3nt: TGCAGTGCTAGAGAACTAGCGGGGGCCACAGATACGCAGTATTTT
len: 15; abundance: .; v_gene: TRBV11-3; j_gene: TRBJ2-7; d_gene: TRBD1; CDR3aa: CASSPGTGSSYEQYF; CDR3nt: TGTGCCAGCAGCCCAGGGACAGGGAGCTCCTACGAGCAGTACTTC
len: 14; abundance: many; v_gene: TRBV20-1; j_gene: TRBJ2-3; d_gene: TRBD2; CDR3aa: CSAGLTSGTDTQYF; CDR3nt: TGCAGTGCTGGACTGACTAGCGGGACAGATACGCAGTATTTT
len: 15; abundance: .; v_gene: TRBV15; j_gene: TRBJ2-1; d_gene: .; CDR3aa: CATSRGASSYNEQFF; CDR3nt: TGTGCCACCAGCAGGGGGGCCAGCTCCTACAATGAGCAGTTCTTC
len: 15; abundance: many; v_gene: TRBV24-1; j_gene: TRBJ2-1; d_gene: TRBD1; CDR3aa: CATGRLGTGGNEQFF; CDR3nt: TGTGCCACCGGGAGGCTCGGGACAGGGGGTAATGAGCAGTTCTTC
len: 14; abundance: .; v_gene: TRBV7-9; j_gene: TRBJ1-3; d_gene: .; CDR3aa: CASSGGQSGNTIYF; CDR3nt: TGTGCCAGCAGCGGTGGACAGAGTGGAAACACCATATATTTT
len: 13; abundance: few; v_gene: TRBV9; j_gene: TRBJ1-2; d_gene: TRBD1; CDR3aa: CASSVTGGRGYTF; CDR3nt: TGTGCCAGCAGCGTCACAGGGGGCCGTGGCTACACCTTC
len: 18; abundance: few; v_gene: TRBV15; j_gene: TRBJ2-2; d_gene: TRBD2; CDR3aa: CATSRERGGGAWNGELFF; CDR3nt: TGTGCCACCAGCAGAGAACGCGGCGGGGGGGCTTGGAACGGGGAGCTGTTTTTT
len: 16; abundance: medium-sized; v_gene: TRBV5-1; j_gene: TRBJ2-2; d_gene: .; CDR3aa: CASSLAVGAYTGELFF; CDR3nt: TGCGCCAGCAGCTTGGCGGTTGGAGCCTACACCGGGGAGCTGTTTTTT
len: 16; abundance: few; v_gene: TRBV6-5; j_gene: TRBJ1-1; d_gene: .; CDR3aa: CASSYSYKGSYTEAFF; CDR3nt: TGTGCCAGCAGTTACTCCTACAAGGGATCGTACACTGAAGCTTTCTTT
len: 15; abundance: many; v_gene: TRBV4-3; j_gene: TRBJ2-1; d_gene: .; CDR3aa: CASSQGTSSYNEQFF; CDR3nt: TGCGCCAGCAGCCAAGGCACGAGCTCCTACAATGAGCAGTTCTTC
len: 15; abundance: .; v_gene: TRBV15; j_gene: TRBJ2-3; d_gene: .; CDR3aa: CATSSVRGAADTQYF; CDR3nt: TGTGCCACCAGCAGCGTGCGGGGTGCGGCAGATACGCAGTATTTT
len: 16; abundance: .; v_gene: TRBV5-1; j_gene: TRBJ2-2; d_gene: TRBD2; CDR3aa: CASSTRLAGGTGELFF; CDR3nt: TGCGCCAGCAGCACACGACTAGCGGGGGGAACCGGGGAGCTGTTTTTT
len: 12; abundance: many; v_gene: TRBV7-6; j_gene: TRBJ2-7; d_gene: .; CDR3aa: CASSLALGEQYF; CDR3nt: TGTGCCAGCAGCTTAGCCCTGGGTGAGCAGTACTTC
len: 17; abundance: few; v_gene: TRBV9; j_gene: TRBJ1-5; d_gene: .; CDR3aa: CASSVEGEWTGNQPQHF; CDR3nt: TGTGCCAGCAGCGTAGAAGGGGAGTGGACGGGCAATCAGCCCCAGCATTTT
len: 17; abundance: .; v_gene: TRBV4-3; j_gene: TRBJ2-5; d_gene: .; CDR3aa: CASSQDGGVGQKETQYF; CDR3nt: TGCGCCAGCAGCCAAGATGGCGGGGTTGGCCAGAAAGAGACCCAGTACTTC
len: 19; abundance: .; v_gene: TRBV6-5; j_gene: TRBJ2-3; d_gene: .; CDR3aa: CASSYSIRGSGVGTDTQYF; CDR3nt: TGTGCCAGCAGTTACTCGATTCGGGGGTCGGGAGTGGGCACAGATACGCAGTATTTT
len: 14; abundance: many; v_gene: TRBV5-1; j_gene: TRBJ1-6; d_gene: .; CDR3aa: CASSVRGGNSPLHF; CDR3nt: TGCGCCAGCAGCGTCAGGGGTGGTAATTCACCCCTCCACTTT
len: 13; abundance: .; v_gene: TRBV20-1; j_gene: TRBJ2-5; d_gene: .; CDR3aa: CSARGLPKETQYF; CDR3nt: TGCAGTGCTAGAGGGCTGCCTAAAGAGACCCAGTACTTC
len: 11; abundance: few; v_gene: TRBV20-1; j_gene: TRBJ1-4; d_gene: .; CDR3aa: CSARGTEKLFF; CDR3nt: TGCAGTGCTCGGGGGACAGAAAAACTGTTTTTT
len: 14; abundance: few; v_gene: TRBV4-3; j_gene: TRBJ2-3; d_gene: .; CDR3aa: CASSQDTPTDTQYF; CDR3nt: TGCGCCAGCAGCCAAGATACGCCCACAGATACGCAGTATTTT
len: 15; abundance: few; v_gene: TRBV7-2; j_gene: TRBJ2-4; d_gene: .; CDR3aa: CASSFPGLTKNIQYF; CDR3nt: TGTGCCAGCAGCTTTCCGGGGCTAACCAAAAACATTCAGTACTTC
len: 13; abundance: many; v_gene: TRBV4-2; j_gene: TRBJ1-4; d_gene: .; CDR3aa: CASSPQLNEKLFF; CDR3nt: TGTGCCAGCAGCCCCCAACTTAATGAAAAACTGTTTTTT